This is a list of T cell receptor beta chains from one sample in a study of cytomegalovirus exposure and HLA in healthy donors. The repertoire was sequenced with immunoSEQ multiplex PCR; TCRdb's copy has only in-frame clones and lacks some. The sample records 200,000 to 250,000 clones, approximately 90% being singletons. The sample comprised PBMCs. These receptor sequences come from a woman younger than 35 in good health and CMV-seronegative. The CDR3 runs from the conserved cysteine through the conserved F or W. A D gene is named only where the DNA matches it firmly. Clone size is shown for a subset of rows, as once, few, many or a class of expanded clone.

v_gene	abundance	len	d_gene	j_gene	CDR3aa	CDR3nt
TRBV5-1	NA	16	NA	TRBJ2-1	CASSMTSPGNYNEQFF	TGCGCCAGCAGCATGACTAGTCCGGGAAACTACAATGAGCAGTTCTTC
TRBV2	once	17	NA	TRBJ2-1	CASSEPPREVRYNEQFF	TGTGCCAGCAGCGAACCACCCAGGGAAGTTAGGTACAATGAGCAGTTCTTC
TRBV5-5	NA	14	TRBD1	TRBJ2-7	CASSEGQGALEQYF	TGTGCCAGCAGCGAAGGACAGGGTGCGCTCGAGCAGTACTTC
TRBV7-6	NA	14	NA	TRBJ2-7	CASSSQQGWDEQYF	TGTGCCAGCAGTTCCCAGCAGGGTTGGGACGAGCAGTACTTC
TRBV4-1	NA	15	TRBD1	TRBJ2-7	CAISGPGQALSEQYF	TGCGCCATCAGCGGACCGGGACAGGCTCTCTCCGAGCAGTACTTC
TRBV10-3	NA	15	TRBD1	TRBJ2-3	CAISDRTGTADTQYF	TGTGCCATCAGCGACAGGACAGGGACCGCAGATACGCAGTATTTT
TRBV7-3	NA	15	TRBD1	TRBJ1-2	CASSLTGGDYYGYTF	TGTGCCAGCAGCTTGACAGGGGGCGATTACTATGGCTACACCTTC
TRBV5-6	NA	19	NA	TRBJ2-7	CASSLLQFIVQGRDYEQYF	TGTGCCAGCAGCTTGCTTCAATTTATCGTACAGGGAAGGGACTACGAGCAGTACTTC
TRBV5-1	once	18	TRBD2	TRBJ2-3	CASSPGTSGGQSTDTQYF	TGCGCCAGCAGCCCGGGGACTAGCGGGGGCCAAAGCACAGATACGCAGTATTTT
TRBV4-2	NA	17	TRBD2	TRBJ2-2	CASSPPTSGGGAGELFF	TGTGCCAGCAGCCCCCCAACTAGCGGGGGGGGCGCCGGGGAGCTGTTTTTT
TRBV10-1	NA	19	TRBD2	TRBJ2-3	CASSESEAGGVVGTDTQYF	TGCGCCAGCAGTGAGTCAGAAGCGGGGGGCGTTGTAGGCACAGATACGCAGTATTTT
TRBV5-1	NA	15	TRBD1	TRBJ2-5	CASSLAGTGGETQYF	TGCGCCAGCAGCTTGGCGGGGACAGGAGGGGAGACCCAGTACTTC
TRBV6-1	NA	15	TRBD1	TRBJ1-4	CASSERRTGGEKLFF	TGTGCCAGCAGTGAACGTAGGACAGGGGGCGAAAAACTGTTTTTT
TRBV15	NA	14	NA	TRBJ2-7	CATSSTRARVEQYF	TGTGCCACCAGCAGTACCCGGGCCAGGGTCGAGCAGTACTTC
TRBV21-1	NA	18	NA	TRBJ2-7	CASSKAPSGRPSSYEQYF	TGTGCCAGCAGCAAAGCACCTAGCGGGAGACCGAGCTCCTACGAGCAGTACTTC
TRBV5-1	NA	18	NA	TRBJ2-7	CASSLVSGVGMVSYEQYF	TGCGCCAGCAGCTTGGTATCAGGCGTGGGCATGGTGTCCTACGAGCAGTACTTC
TRBV9	NA	16	NA	TRBJ2-3	CASSVAGGIDTDTQYF	TGTGCCAGCAGCGTAGCTGGAGGGATAGACACAGATACGCAGTATTTT
TRBV10-1	NA	15	TRBD2	TRBJ2-3	CASSDAGAVTDTQYF	TGCGCCAGCAGTGATGCGGGAGCGGTCACAGATACGCAGTATTTT
TRBV4-2	NA	16	NA	TRBJ2-1	CASSQDQGEAYNEQFF	TGTGCCAGCAGCCAAGATCAGGGGGAGGCCTACAATGAGCAGTTCTTC
TRBV5-5	NA	13	NA	TRBJ1-4	CASGPVGSEKLFF	TGTGCCAGCGGACCCGTTGGGAGTGAAAAACTGTTTTTT
TRBV5-1	few	16	TRBD2	TRBJ2-3	CASSLGVAGGIDTQYF	TGCGCCAGCAGCTTGGGAGTAGCGGGGGGGATAGATACGCAGTATTTT
TRBV7-9	NA	17	TRBD2	TRBJ2-5	CASSLTSGANLQETQYF	TGTGCCAGCAGTCTGACTAGCGGGGCCAACCTTCAAGAGACCCAGTACTTC
TRBV5-4	NA	12	NA	TRBJ2-1	CASSPTRGEQFF	TGTGCCAGCAGCCCCACTCGAGGTGAGCAGTTCTTC
TRBV7-9	NA	17	NA	TRBJ2-1	CASSSADRQFSYNEQFF	TGTGCCAGCAGCTCTGCAGACAGGCAATTCTCCTACAATGAGCAGTTCTTC
TRBV14	NA	16	NA	TRBJ2-3	CASSQDNFMSTDTQYF	TGTGCCAGCAGCCAAGATAACTTCATGAGCACAGATACGCAGTATTTT
TRBV9	NA	15	NA	TRBJ1-4	CASSAGPRTNEKLFF	TGTGCCAGCAGCGCAGGTCCCAGAACTAATGAAAAACTGTTTTTT
TRBV4-3	NA	16	NA	TRBJ2-3	CASSQDRRWSTDTQYF	TGCGCCAGCAGCCAAGACCGCAGGTGGTCCACAGATACGCAGTATTTT
TRBV18	NA	14	NA	TRBJ2-7	CASSPELGDYEQYF	TGTGCCAGCTCACCGGAGTTAGGGGACTACGAGCAGTACTTC
TRBV6-4	few	12	NA	TRBJ1-1	CASSDSPGVTFF	TGTGCCAGCAGTGACTCGCCGGGGGTTACTTTCTTT
TRBV10-3	NA	17	NA	TRBJ2-6	CAISPESRGPGANVLTF	TGTGCCATCAGCCCAGAATCCAGGGGCCCTGGGGCCAACGTCCTGACTTTC
TRBV19	NA	16	NA	TRBJ2-1	CASSIVGSGTYNEQFF	TGTGCCAGTAGTATAGTCGGGAGTGGGACCTACAATGAGCAGTTCTTC
TRBV25-1	NA	14	TRBD2	TRBJ2-4	CASSEAGGLNIQYF	TGTGCCAGCAGTGAGGCGGGAGGGTTAAACATTCAGTACTTC
TRBV10-3	NA	15	TRBD2	TRBJ2-1	CAISGQRGGLDEQFF	TGTGCCATCTCAGGCCAGCGGGGGGGTCTGGATGAGCAGTTCTTC